The clone carrying this T cell receptor (beta chain) was counted a few times. Its specificity is not known. The entry originates in a study of beta chain features in type 1 diabetes. Study-wide findings and caveats: In cDNA sequencing, cells with high TCR expression could be over-represented. Patients' naive, central memory and Treg TCRB repertoires seemed closer to one another than those of healthy donors.

The entirety of the isolated RNA underwent reverse transcription, so expressed TCRB transcripts were sequenced. Deep immunoSEQ sequencing covered naive, central memory and regulatory T cell samples. Profiled with immunoSEQ multiplex PCR; TCRdb holds only in-frame clones, not every one. Altogether 350,000 to 450,000 clones are present, around 13% being singletons, with the ten largest covering roughly 0.035%. The CDR3 runs 13 residues. Trimming cost V 2 bases and J 3 bases, with 7 bases left between them. CDR1 and CDR2 (germline): PRHDT, FYEKMQ (reference sequence). The sequencing sample was made of naive CD4+ T cells from blood. The chain links TRBV13 to TRBJ1-2; D ambiguous. The clonotype was recovered from a man between 25 and 39 years old in good health. The CDR3 coding sequence is TGTGCCAGCAGCTTATCGGAGTACTATGGCTACACCTTC. This codes for CASSLSEYYGYTF.